These 6 T cell receptor beta chains were sequenced from one sample in a study of cytomegalovirus exposure and HLA in healthy donors. Use of 60 Vbeta and 13 Jbeta primers characterized the PCR. Profiled with immunoSEQ multiplex PCR; TCRdb holds only in-frame clones, not every one. The profile covers 81,000 or so clones, with more than 70% appearing a single time and around 4.2% taken by the ten largest. Sequenced: PBMCs. The receptors come from a man aged 60 to 75 in good health and CMV-seronegative.

The gene calls are TRBV19 and TRBJ2-3; 11 bases line up with TRBD2. Unmatched junction bases numbered 9, after V lost 3 bases and J lost 4 bases. The CDR3 covers 17 residues. CDR1 is LNHDA and CDR2 is SQIVND in the germline V gene (reference sequence). The CDR3 reads CASSIGSSGGASDTQYF. As DNA, the CDR3 is TGTGCCAGTAGTATTGGGAGTAGCGGGGGGGCATCAGATACGCAGTATTTT. Based on the CDR3 plus reference TRBV19 and TRBJ2-3, the full variable domain is DGGITQSPKYLFRKEGQNVTLSCEQNLNHDAMYWYRQDPGQGLRLIYYSQIVNDFQKGDIAEGYSVSREKKESFPLTVTSAQKNPTAFYLCASSIGSSGGASDTQYFGPGTRLTVL.

This chain joins TRBV5-1 and TRBJ2-5; 9 bases agree with TRBD1. This CDR3 is 16 amino acids long. The J segment lost 5 bases and the V segment lost 0 bases, leaving 8 bases of the junction unmatched. Looked up from germline, CDR1 is SGHRS and CDR2 is YFSETQ. The DNA for the CDR3 is TGCGCCAGCAGCTTGGAGGGGACAGGGAATTGGGAGACCCAGTACTTC. Translating gives CASSLEGTGNWETQYF.

The V and J genes are TRBV4-1 and TRBJ1-5; 7 nucleotides match TRBD1. Germline CDR1 reads MGHRA; CDR2 reads YSYEKL. This CDR3 is built from 16 residues. V lost 3 bases and J lost 2; bases outside the gene matches: 7. The CDR3: CASSHPDRPRNQPQHF. Here the CDR3 DNA reads TGCGCCAGCAGCCACCCGGACAGGCCACGCAATCAGCCCCAGCATTTT.

The chain joins TRBV18 to TRBJ1-1; 7 positions agree with TRBD1. In germline, CDR1 is KGHSH, CDR2 LQKENI. Trimming removed 5 bases from V and 1 base from J; junction bases left unmatched: 4. CDR3 size: 14 residues. The CDR3 DNA sequence: TGTGCCAGCTCAGGCGGGACAGCGAACACTGAAGCTTTCTTT. Its protein product is CASSGGTANTEAFF.

The rearrangement joins TRBV19 to TRBJ2-7; 7 nucleotides match TRBD1. Germline assignment: CDR1 LNHDA and CDR2 SQIVND (reference sequence). This CDR3 has 16 residues. The V segment lost 2 bases and the J segment 0 bases; nucleotides outside the gene matches: 7. The CDR3 DNA reads TGTGCCAGTAGTATATCATACAGGGGTGCCTCCTACGAGCAGTACTTC. Translating it yields CASSISYRGASYEQYF.

The chain links TRBV5-1 to TRBJ1-1; possible D gene TRBD1, 6 bases. V lost 1 base to trimming and J lost 4 bases, with 14 bases between them. Germline V gene data show CDR1 as SGHRS and CDR2 as YFSETQ. The length of the CDR3 is 15 residues. The DNA of the CDR3 is TGCGCCAGCAGCTTGTGGGGGGCGGGGGGCACTGAAGCTTTCTTT. As protein: CASSLWGAGGTEAFF.